These T cell receptor beta chains were read from a single sample in a study of shared clonotypes between healthy human individuals. Generated by immunoSEQ multiplex PCR, the TCRdb table keeps only in-frame clones and is missing some. The sample has approximately 940,000 clones; more than 75% are singletons. Material for sequencing was memory CD4+ T cells sorted from blood. The receptors here all came from a man between 18 and 29 years old in good health. CDR3s include the opening cysteine and the closing phenylalanine or tryptophan. A D gene is named only where the DNA matches it firmly. Expanded clones get a size class; other rows say once, few or many, or leave the size out.

V gene,J gene,clone size,D gene,CDR3 length,CDR3 protein,CDR3 DNA
TRBV2,TRBJ1-5,-,-,15,CASGVSDGYNQPQHF,TGTGCCAGCGGGGTATCGGACGGATACAATCAGCCCCAGCATTTT
TRBV29-1,TRBJ1-1,few,-,12,CSVDRGNTEAFF,TGCAGCGTTGATCGGGGGAACACTGAAGCTTTCTTT
TRBV2,TRBJ2-7,-,-,15,CASSGGAGQVYEQYF,TGTGCCAGCAGTGGGGGGGCCGGGCAAGTCTACGAGCAGTACTTC
TRBV5-1,TRBJ1-1,-,-,14,CASSVGGRDTEAFF,TGCGCCAGCAGCGTAGGGGGACGGGACACTGAAGCTTTCTTT
TRBV4-2,TRBJ1-1,once,TRBD1,16,CASSLGGLDRGAEAFF,TGTGCCAGCAGTCTGGGGGGCCTCGACAGGGGGGCTGAAGCTTTCTTT
TRBV18,TRBJ2-7,-,-,13,CASSPVGEYEQYF,TGTGCCAGCTCACCTGTCGGGGAGTACGAGCAGTACTTC
TRBV7-9,TRBJ2-3,-,-,15,CASSLAGGVTDTQYF,TGTGCCAGCAGCTTAGCGGGAGGAGTAACAGATACGCAGTATTTT
TRBV7-2,TRBJ2-7,-,TRBD1,13,CASSQGQHYEQYF,TGTGCCAGCAGCCAGGGACAGCACTACGAGCAGTACTTC
TRBV2,TRBJ2-3,-,-,14,CASSELGVTDTQYF,TGTGCCAGCAGTGAATTAGGGGTCACAGATACGCAGTATTTT
TRBV6-1,TRBJ1-2,-,-,12,CATLTGVYGYTF,TGTGCCACTCTTACTGGGGTCTATGGCTACACCTTC
TRBV6-6,TRBJ1-4,medium-sized,-,13,CASSVLSGEKLFF,TGTGCCAGCAGTGTACTATCCGGTGAAAAACTGTTTTTT
TRBV6-5,TRBJ1-1,-,TRBD1,15,CASSPAGQGNTEAFF,TGTGCCAGCAGTCCCGCCGGACAGGGCAACACTGAAGCTTTCTTT
TRBV29-1,TRBJ1-2,few,-,12,CSDRQPSGGYTF,TGCAGCGACAGGCAGCCTAGTGGAGGCTACACCTTC
TRBV11-1,TRBJ2-3,once,TRBD1,14,CASRRGQVGATQYF,TGTGCCAGCAGAAGAGGACAGGTCGGGGCTACGCAGTATTTT
TRBV10-2,TRBJ1-5,few,-,13,CASSDLMNQPQHF,TGCGCCAGCAGTGACCTGATGAATCAGCCCCAGCATTTT
TRBV15,TRBJ1-5,-,-,15,CATSVGDISNQPQHF,TGTGCCACCAGCGTAGGGGACATTAGCAATCAGCCCCAGCATTTT
TRBV2,TRBJ2-5,-,-,14,CASSDVFGGETQYF,TGTGCCAGCAGTGATGTGTTTGGGGGAGAGACCCAGTACTTC
TRBV7-8,TRBJ2-7,-,-,15,CASSLVVLQGHEQYF,TGTGCCAGCAGCTTAGTTGTCCTCCAGGGGCACGAGCAGTACTTC
TRBV6-5,TRBJ1-2,-,TRBD1,15,CASSSTGDRDYGYTF,TGTGCCAGCAGTTCTACCGGGGACAGGGACTATGGCTACACCTTC
TRBV4-3,TRBJ1-2,-,-,13,CASSHSDNYGYTF,TGCGCCAGCAGCCACTCTGACAACTATGGCTACACCTTC
TRBV25-1,TRBJ2-5,-,-,11,CASSESRAQHF,TGTGCCAGCAGTGAATCGCGGGCCCAGCACTTC
TRBV30,TRBJ2-7,-,TRBD1,14,CAWNPGQGSYEQYF,TGTGCCTGGAATCCGGGACAGGGGTCCTACGAGCAGTACTTC
TRBV5-4,TRBJ1-5,once,-,15,CASSLGGATNQPQHF,TGTGCCAGCAGCTTGGGGGGGGCTACCAATCAGCCCCAGCATTTT
TRBV11-2,TRBJ1-4,-,TRBD1,16,CASSLQQGFSDEKLFF,TGTGCCAGCAGCTTACAACAGGGGTTTAGCGATGAAAAACTGTTTTTT
TRBV4-3,TRBJ2-3,-,TRBD2,17,CASSQGSSSGSKDTQYF,TGCGCCAGCAGCCAAGGCTCATCTAGCGGGAGTAAGGATACGCAGTATTTT
TRBV7-9,TRBJ1-4,-,-,14,CASCLGTANEKLFF,TGTGCCAGCTGCCTCGGAACTGCTAATGAAAAACTGTTTTTT
TRBV10-3,TRBJ2-3,-,-,16,CAISGVMERGTDTQYF,TGTGCCATCAGTGGAGTTATGGAGCGTGGGACAGATACGCAGTATTTT
TRBV5-1,TRBJ1-2,-,-,12,CASSSGRDGYTF,TGCGCCAGCAGCTCGGGAAGGGATGGCTACACCTTC
TRBV5-4,TRBJ2-6,few,-,17,CASSLAFFGTGANVLTF,TGTGCCAGCAGCTTGGCCTTTTTCGGAACTGGGGCCAACGTCCTGACTTTC
TRBV7-2,TRBJ2-1,few,TRBD2,16,CASSPWSGGSYNEQFF,TGTGCCAGCAGCCCATGGAGCGGGGGGTCCTACAATGAGCAGTTCTTC
TRBV7-9,TRBJ1-1,-,-,12,CASSYHKTEAFF,TGTGCCAGCAGCTACCACAAGACTGAAGCTTTCTTT
TRBV28,TRBJ1-3,-,-,12,CASSLLGNTIYF,TGTGCCAGCAGCCTCCTTGGAAACACCATATATTTT
TRBV27,TRBJ1-6,once,-,13,CASSLSGVGSLHF,TGTGCCAGCAGTTTATCTGGGGTGGGCTCCCTCCACTTT
TRBV7-9,TRBJ1-5,-,TRBD1,13,CASSWQGDQPQHF,TGTGCCAGCAGCTGGCAGGGGGATCAGCCCCAGCATTTT
TRBV9,TRBJ2-2,-,-,16,CASSVAFSEGTGELFF,TGTGCCAGCAGCGTAGCCTTTTCGGAAGGCACCGGGGAGCTGTTTTTT
TRBV5-1,TRBJ1-1,-,-,15,CASSLEGDPNTEAFF,TGCGCCAGCAGCTTGGAAGGGGACCCGAACACTGAAGCTTTCTTT
TRBV2,TRBJ2-5,-,-,14,CASKLTGFQETQYF,TGTGCCAGCAAACTTACAGGGTTCCAAGAGACCCAGTACTTC
TRBV6-1,TRBJ2-3,-,TRBD1,14,CASSFDRGTDTQYF,TGTGCCAGCAGCTTTGACAGGGGCACAGATACGCAGTATTTT
TRBV5-1,TRBJ2-2,-,-,15,CASRAGQRFTGELFF,TGCGCCAGCAGAGCGGGACAGAGATTCACCGGGGAGCTGTTTTTT
TRBV30,TRBJ2-7,few,TRBD1,15,CAWSPRDRVMGQQYF,TGTGCCTGGAGTCCCCGGGACAGGGTAATGGGTCAGCAGTACTTC
TRBV5-1,TRBJ1-3,-,TRBD1,16,CASSSGQGATGNTIYF,TGCGCCAGCAGCTCTGGCCAGGGGGCTACTGGAAACACCATATATTTT
TRBV4-1,TRBJ2-1,few,-,14,CASSQPKRDIILFF,TGCGCCAGCAGCCAACCGAAGCGGGACATAATTCTGTTCTTC
TRBV10-3,TRBJ2-2,-,-,16,CAISESMGADTGELFF,TGTGCCATCAGTGAGTCGATGGGGGCGGACACCGGGGAGCTGTTTTTT
TRBV28,TRBJ2-3,-,TRBD1,17,CASSLMGRGQATDTQYF,TGTGCCAGCAGTTTAATGGGCAGGGGGCAAGCCACAGATACGCAGTATTTT
TRBV9,TRBJ2-7,-,TRBD1,15,CASSPRQGEGYEQYF,TGTGCCAGCAGCCCTCGACAGGGAGAGGGCTACGAGCAGTACTTC
TRBV10-3,TRBJ2-3,-,TRBD2,17,CAISDSTSGGPRDTQYF,TGTGCCATCAGTGATTCGACTAGCGGGGGGCCTAGAGATACGCAGTATTTT
TRBV4-1,TRBJ2-5,-,-,17,CASSTSGDWGARETQYF,TGCGCCAGCAGCACATCTGGTGATTGGGGCGCGAGGGAGACCCAGTACTTC
TRBV7-2,TRBJ2-3,-,TRBD2,17,CASSLVDRLAGEDTQYF,TGTGCCAGCAGCTTAGTTGATAGGCTAGCGGGAGAAGATACGCAGTATTTT
TRBV19,TRBJ1-2,-,TRBD1,15,CASSIATTGGQGYTF,TGTGCCAGTAGTATAGCCACAACAGGGGGGCAAGGCTACACCTTC
TRBV29-1,TRBJ2-3,-,TRBD1,14,CSVPGQGLADTQYF,TGCAGCGTCCCGGGACAGGGTCTTGCAGATACGCAGTATTTT
TRBV7-9,TRBJ2-3,-,-,14,CASSLRTETDTQYF,TGTGCCAGCAGCTTGCGGACAGAGACAGATACGCAGTATTTT
TRBV5-4,TRBJ1-1,many,-,13,CASSGAWGAEAFF,TGTGCCAGCAGCGGAGCGTGGGGGGCTGAAGCTTTCTTT
TRBV6-1,TRBJ1-4,-,-,16,CASSGFFASTNEKLFF,TGTGCCAGCAGTGGTTTTTTCGCGTCAACTAATGAAAAACTGTTTTTT